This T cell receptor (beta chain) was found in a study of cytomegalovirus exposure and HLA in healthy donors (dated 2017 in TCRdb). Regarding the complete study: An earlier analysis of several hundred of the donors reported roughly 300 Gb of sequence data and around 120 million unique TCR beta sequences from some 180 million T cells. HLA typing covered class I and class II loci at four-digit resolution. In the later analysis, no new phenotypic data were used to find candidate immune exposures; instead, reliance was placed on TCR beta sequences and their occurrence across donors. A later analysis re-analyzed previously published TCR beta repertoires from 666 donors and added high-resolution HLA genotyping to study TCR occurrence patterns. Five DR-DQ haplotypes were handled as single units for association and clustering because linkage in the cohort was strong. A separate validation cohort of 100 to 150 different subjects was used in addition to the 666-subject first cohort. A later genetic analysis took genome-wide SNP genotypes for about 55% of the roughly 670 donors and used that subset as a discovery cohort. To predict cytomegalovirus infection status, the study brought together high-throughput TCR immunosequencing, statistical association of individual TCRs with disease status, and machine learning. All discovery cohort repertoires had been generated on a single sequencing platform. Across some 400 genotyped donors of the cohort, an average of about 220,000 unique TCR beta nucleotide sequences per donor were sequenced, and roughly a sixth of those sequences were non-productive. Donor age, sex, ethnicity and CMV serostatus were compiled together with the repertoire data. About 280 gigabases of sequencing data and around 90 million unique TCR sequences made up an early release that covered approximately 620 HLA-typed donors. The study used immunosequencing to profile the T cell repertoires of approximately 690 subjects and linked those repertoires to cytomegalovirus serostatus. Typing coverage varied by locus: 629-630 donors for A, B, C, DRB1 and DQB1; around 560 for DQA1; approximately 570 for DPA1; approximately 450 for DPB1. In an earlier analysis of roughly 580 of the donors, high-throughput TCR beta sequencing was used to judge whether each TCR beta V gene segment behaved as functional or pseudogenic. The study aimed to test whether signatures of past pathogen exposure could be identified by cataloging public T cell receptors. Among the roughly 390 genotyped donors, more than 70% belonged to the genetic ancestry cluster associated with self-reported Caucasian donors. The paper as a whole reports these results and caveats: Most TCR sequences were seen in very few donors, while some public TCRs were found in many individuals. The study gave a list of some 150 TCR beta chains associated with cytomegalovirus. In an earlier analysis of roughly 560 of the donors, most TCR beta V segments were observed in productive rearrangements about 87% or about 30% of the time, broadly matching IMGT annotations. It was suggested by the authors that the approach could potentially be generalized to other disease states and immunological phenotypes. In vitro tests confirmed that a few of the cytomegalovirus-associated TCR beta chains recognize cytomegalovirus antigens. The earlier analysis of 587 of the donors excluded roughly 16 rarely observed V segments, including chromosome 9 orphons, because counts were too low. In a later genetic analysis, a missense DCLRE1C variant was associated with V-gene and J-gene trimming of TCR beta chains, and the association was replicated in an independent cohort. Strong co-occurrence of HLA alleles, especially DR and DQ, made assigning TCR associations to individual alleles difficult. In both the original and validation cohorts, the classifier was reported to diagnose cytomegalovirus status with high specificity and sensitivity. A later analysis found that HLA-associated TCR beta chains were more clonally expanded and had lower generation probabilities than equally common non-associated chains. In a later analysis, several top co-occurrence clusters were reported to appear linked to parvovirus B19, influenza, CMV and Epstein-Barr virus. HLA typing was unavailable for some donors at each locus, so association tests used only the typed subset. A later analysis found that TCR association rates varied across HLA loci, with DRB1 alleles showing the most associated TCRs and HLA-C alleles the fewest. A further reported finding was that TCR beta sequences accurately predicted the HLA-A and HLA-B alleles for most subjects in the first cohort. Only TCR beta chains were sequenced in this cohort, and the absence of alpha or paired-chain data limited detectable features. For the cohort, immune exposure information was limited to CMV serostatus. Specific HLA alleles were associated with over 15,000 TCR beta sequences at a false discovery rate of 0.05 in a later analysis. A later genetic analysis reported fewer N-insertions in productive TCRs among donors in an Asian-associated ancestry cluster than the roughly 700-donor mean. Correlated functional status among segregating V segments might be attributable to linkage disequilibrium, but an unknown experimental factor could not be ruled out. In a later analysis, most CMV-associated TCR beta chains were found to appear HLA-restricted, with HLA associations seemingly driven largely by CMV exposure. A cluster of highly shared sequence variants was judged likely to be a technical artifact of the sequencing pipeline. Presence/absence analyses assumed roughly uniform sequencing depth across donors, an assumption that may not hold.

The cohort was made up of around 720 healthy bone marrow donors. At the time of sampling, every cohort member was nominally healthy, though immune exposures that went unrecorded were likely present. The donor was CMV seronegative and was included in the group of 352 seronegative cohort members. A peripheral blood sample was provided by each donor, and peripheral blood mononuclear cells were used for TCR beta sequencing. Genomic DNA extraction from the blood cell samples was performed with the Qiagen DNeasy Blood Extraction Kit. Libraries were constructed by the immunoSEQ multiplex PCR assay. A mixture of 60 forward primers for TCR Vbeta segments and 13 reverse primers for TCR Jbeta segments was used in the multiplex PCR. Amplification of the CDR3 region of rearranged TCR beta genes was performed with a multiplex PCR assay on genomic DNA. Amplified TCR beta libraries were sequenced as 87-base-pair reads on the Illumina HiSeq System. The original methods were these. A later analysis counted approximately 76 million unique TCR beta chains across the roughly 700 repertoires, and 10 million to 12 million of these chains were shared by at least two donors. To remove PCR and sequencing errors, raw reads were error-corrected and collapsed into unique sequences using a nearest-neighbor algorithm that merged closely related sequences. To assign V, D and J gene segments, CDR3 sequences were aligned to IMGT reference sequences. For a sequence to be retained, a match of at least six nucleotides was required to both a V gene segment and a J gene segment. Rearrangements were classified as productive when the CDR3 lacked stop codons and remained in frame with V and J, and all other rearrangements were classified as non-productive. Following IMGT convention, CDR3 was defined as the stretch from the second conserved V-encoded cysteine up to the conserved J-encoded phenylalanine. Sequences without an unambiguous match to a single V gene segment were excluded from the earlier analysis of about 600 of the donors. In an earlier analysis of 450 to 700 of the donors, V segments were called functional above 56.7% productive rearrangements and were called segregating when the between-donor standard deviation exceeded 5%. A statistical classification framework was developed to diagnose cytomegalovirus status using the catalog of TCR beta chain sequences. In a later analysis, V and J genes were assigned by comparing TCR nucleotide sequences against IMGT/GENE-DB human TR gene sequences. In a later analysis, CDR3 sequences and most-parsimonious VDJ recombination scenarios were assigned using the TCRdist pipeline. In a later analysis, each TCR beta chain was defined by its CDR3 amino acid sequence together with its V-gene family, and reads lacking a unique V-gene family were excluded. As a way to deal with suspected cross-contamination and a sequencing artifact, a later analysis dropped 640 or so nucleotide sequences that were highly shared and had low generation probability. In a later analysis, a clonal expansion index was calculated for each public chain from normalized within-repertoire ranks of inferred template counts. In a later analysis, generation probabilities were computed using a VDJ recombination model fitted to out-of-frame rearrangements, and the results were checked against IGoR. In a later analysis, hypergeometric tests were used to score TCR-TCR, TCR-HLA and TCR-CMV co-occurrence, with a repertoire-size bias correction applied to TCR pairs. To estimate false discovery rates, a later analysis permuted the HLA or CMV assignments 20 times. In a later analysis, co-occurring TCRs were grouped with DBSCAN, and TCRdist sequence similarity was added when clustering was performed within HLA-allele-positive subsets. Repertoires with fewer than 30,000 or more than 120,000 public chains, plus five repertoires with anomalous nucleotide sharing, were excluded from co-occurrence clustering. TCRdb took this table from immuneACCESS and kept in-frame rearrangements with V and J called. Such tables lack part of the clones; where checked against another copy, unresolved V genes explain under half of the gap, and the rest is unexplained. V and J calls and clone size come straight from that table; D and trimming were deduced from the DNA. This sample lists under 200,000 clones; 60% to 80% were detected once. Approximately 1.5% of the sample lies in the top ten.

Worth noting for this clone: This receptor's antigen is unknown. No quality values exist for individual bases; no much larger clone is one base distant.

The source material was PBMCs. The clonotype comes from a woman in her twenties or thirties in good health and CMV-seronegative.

The base sequence is TGTGCCAGTAGTCCCCCAGGCAGGGGCGATAGCAATCAGCCCCAGCATTTT. This gives the protein CASSPPGRGDSNQPQHF. The chain is encoded by TRBV19 joined to TRBJ1-5; D gene: possibly TRBD1, on 6 matching bases. The CDR1 and CDR2 encoded by the germline V gene (reference sequence) are LNHDA and SQIVND. The CDR3 runs 17 amino acids, cysteine and phenylalanine included. The only DNA kept is the CDR3, 51 bases in frame from the first base. The junction carries 17 bases between V and J, which are trimmed by 5 bases and 0 bases respectively.